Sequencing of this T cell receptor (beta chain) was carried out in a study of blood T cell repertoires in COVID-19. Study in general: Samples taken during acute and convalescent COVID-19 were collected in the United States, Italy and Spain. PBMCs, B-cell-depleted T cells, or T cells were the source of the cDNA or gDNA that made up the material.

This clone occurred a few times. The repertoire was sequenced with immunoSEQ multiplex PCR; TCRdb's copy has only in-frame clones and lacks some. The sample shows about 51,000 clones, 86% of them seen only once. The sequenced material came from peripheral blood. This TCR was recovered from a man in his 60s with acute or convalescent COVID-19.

This chain's CDR3 is CASSQRGQSGYSNQPQHF. For the CDR3, the DNA is TGTGCCAGTAGTCAGAGGGGACAGTCCGGATATAGCAATCAGCCCCAGCATTTT. The genes are TRBV19 and TRBJ1-5, with 7 bases fitting TRBD1. The CDR3 loop spans 18 amino acids. V lost 5 bases and J lost 0; bases outside the gene matches: 13. CDR1 and CDR2 (germline): LNHDA, SQIVND (reference sequence).